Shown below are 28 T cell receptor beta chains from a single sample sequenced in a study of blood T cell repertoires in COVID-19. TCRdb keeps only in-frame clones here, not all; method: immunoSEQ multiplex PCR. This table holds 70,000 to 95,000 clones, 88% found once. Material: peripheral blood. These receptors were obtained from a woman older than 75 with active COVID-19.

The CDR3 here is CSVRGGADTQYF. The CDR3 DNA reads as TGCAGCGTGCGAGGGGGGGCAGATACGCAGTATTTT. V and J are TRBV29-1 and TRBJ2-3, with D maybe TRBD2 (7 bases). This CDR3 has 12 amino acids. Between the trimmed V and J ends, which lost 6 bases and 4 bases, there was a span of 11 bases. In germline, CDR1 is SQVTM, CDR2 ANQGSEA.

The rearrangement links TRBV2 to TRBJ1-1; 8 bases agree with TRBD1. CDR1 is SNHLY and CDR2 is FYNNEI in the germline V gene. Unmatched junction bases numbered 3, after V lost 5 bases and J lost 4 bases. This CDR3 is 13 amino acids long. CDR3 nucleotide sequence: TGTGCCAGCAGTAGACAGGGGAGCACTGAAGCTTTCTTT. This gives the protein CASSRQGSTEAFF.

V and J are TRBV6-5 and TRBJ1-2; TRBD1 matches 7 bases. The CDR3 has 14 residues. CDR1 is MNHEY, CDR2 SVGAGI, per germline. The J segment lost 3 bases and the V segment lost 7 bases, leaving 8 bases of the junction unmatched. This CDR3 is CASIQRGLDYGYTF. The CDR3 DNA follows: TGTGCCAGCATTCAAAGGGGGCTGGACTATGGCTACACCTTC.

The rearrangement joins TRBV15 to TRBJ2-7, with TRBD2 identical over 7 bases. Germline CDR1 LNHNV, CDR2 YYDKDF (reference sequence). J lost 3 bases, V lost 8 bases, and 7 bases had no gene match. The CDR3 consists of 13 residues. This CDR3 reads CATGRDDLYEQYF. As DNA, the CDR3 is TGTGCCACCGGGAGGGACGACCTCTACGAGCAGTACTTC.

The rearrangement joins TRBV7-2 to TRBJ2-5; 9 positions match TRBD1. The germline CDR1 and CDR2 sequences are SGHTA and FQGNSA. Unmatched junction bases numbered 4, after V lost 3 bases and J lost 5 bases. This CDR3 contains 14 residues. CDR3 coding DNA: TGTGCCAGCAGCTTTACCGGGACAGGGGAGACCCAGTACTTC. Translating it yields CASSFTGTGETQYF.

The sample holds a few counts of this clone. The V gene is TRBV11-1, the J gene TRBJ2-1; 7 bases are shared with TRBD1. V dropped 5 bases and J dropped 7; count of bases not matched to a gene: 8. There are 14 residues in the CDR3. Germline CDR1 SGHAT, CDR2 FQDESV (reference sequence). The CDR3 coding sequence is TGTGCCAGCAGCAACAGAGGGGGCGGGAATGAGCAGTTCTTC. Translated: CASSNRGGGNEQFF.

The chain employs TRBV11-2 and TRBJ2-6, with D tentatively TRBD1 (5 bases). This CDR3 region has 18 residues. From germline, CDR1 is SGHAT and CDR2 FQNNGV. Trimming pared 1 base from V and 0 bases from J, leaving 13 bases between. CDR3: CASSLAPTDYSGANVLTF. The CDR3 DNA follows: TGTGCCAGCAGCTTAGCCCCGACAGATTACTCTGGGGCCAACGTCCTGACTTTC.

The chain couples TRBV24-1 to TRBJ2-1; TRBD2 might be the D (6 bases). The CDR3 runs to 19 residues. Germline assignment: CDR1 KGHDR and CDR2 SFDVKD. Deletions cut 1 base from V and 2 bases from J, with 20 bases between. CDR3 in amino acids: CATSDFGIGSAVPYNEQFF. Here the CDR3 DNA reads TGTGCCACCAGTGATTTCGGGATCGGGAGTGCCGTTCCCTACAATGAGCAGTTCTTC.

The CDR3, as DNA: TGTGCCAGCAGCCCCGGAGGGGGGAGGGCCGGGGGAGATACGCAGTATTTT. The encoded protein is CASSPGGGRAGGDTQYF. This chain links TRBV7-9 with TRBJ2-3; the D gene is possibly TRBD2 (7 bases). The ends were cut back, 5 bases at V and 5 bases at J, with 23 bases in the middle. From germline, CDR1 is SEHNR and CDR2 FQNEAQ (reference sequence). The CDR3 loop spans 17 amino acids.

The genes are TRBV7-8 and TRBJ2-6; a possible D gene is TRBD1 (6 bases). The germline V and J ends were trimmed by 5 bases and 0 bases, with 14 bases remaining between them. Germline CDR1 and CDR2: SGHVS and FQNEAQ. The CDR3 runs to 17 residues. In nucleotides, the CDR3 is TGTGCCAGCAGCCACCGGGACATATTCTCTGGGGCCAACGTCCTGACTTTC. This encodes CASSHRDIFSGANVLTF.

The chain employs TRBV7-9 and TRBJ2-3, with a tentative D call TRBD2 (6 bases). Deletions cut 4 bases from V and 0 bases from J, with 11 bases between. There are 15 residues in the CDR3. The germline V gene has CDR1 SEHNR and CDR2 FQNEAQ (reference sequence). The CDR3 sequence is CASSSSGYSTDTQYF. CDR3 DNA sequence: TGTGCCAGCAGCTCAAGCGGGTACAGCACAGATACGCAGTATTTT.

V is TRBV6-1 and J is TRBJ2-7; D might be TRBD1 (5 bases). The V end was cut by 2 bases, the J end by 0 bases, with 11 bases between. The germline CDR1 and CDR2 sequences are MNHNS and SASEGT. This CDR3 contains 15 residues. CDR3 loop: CASSEIWGGSYEQYF. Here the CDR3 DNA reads TGTGCCAGCAGTGAAATTTGGGGCGGCTCCTACGAGCAGTACTTC.

The CDR3 is CASSYTGVGEQYF. Written as DNA, the CDR3 is TGTGCCAGCAGTTATACAGGGGTAGGGGAGCAGTACTTC. V gene TRBV28 combines with J gene TRBJ2-7, with 7 positions matching TRBD1. The CDR3 is 13 residues long. Losses at the gene ends were 4 bases for V and 7 bases for J; bases not matched to a gene: 7. Germline CDR1 is MDHEN and CDR2 is SYDVKM. Full variable domain (rest looked up from reference TRBV28 and TRBJ2-7): DVKVTQSSRYLVKRTGEKVFLECVQDMDHENMFWYRQDPGLGLRLIYFSYDVKMKEKGDIPEGYSVSREKKERFSLILESASTNQTSMYLCASSYTGVGEQYFGPGTRLTVT.

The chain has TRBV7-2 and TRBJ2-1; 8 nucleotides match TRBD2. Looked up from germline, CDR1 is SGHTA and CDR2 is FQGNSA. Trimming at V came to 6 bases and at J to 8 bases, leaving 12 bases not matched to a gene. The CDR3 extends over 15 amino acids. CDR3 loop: CASRKSGGEGYEQFF. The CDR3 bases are TGTGCCAGCAGGAAATCCGGGGGGGAAGGTTATGAGCAGTTCTTC.

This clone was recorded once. CDR3 region: CASSLNRGGLPQWYF. The DNA for the CDR3 is TGTGCCAGCAGCTTAAATCGGGGGGGACTGCCCCAGTGGTATTTT. The chain uses TRBV7-3 and TRBJ2-3, with TRBD2 matching 8 bases. V gave up 1 base and J gave up 14 bases; unmatched junction bases: 14. The CDR3 is 15 residues long. CDR1 SGHTA and CDR2 FQGTGA come from the germline V gene.

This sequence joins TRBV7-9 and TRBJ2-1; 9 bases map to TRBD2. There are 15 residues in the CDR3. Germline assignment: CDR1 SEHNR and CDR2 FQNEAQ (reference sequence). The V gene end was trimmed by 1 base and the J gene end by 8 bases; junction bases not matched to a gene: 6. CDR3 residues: CASSLVGLAGDEQFF. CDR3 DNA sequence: TGTGCCAGCAGCTTAGTGGGACTAGCAGGGGATGAGCAGTTCTTC.

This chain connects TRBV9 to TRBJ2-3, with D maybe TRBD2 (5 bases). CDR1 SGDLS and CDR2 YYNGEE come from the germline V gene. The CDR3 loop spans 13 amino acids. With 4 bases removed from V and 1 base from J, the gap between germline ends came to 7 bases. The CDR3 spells CASSFSGTDTQYF. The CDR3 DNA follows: TGTGCCAGCAGCTTTAGCGGCACAGATACGCAGTATTTT. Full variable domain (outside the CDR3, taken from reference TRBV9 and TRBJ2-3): DSGVTQTPKHLITATGQRVTLRCSPRSGDLSVYWYQQSLDQGLQFLIQYYNGEERAKGNILERFSAQQFPDLHSELNLSSLELGDSALYFCASSFSGTDTQYFGPGTRLTVL.

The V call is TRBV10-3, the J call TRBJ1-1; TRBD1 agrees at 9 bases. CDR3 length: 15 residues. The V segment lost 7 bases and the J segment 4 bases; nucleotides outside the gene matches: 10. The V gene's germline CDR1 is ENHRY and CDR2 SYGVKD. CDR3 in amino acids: CAITSGTGLGTEAFF. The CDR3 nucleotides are TGTGCCATCACCTCCGGGACAGGGCTGGGCACTGAAGCTTTCTTT.

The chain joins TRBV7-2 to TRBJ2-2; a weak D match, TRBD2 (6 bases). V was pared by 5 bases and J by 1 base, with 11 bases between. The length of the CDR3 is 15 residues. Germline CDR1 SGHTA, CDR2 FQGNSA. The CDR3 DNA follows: TGTGCCAGCAGCAGGGGACTGGTGAACACCGGGGAGCTGTTTTTT. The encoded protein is CASSRGLVNTGELFF.

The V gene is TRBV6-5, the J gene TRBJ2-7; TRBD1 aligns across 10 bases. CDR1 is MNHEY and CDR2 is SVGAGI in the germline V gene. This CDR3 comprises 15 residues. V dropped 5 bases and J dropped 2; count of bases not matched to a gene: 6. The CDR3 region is CASSRIGQGAYEQYF. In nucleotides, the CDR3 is TGTGCCAGCAGTCGTATCGGACAGGGGGCCTACGAGCAGTACTTC.

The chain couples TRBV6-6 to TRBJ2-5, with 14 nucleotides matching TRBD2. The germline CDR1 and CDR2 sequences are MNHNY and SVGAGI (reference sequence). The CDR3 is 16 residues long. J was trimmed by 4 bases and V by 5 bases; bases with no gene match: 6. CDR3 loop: CASSPTSGRAIETQYF. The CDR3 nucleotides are TGTGCCAGCAGTCCGACTAGCGGGAGGGCCATAGAGACCCAGTACTTC.

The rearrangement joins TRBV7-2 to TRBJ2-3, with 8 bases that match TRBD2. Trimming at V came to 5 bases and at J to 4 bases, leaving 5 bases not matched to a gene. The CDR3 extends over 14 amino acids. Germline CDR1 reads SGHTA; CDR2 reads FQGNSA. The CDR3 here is CASSPSTSADTQYF. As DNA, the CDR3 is TGTGCCAGCAGCCCCTCGACTAGCGCAGATACGCAGTATTTT.

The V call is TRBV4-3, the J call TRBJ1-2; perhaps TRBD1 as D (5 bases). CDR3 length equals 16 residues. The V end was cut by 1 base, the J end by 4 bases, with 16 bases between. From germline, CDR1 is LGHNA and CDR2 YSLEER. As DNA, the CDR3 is TGCGCCAGCAGCCAAGCCCCAGGGTGGGTGGGCTATGGCTACACCTTC. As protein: CASSQAPGWVGYGYTF.

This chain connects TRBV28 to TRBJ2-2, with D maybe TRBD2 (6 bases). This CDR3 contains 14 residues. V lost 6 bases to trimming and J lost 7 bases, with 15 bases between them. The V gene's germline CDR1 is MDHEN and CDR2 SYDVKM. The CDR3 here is CASRFERAIGELFF. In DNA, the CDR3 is TGTGCCAGCAGGTTCGAGCGGGCGATCGGGGAGCTGTTTTTT.

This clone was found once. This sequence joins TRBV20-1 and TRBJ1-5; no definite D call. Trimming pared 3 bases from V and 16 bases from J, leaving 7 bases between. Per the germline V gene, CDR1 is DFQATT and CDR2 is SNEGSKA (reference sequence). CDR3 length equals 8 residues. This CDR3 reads CSARGVHF. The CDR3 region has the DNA TGCAGTGCTAGGGGAGTCCATTTT.

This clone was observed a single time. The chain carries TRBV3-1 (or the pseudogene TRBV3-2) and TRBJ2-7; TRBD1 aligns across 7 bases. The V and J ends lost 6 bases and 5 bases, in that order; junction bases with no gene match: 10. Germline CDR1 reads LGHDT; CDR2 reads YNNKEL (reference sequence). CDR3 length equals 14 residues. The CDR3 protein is CASSPTGYHHEQYF. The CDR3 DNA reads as TGTGCCAGCAGTCCGACAGGGTATCACCACGAGCAGTACTTC.

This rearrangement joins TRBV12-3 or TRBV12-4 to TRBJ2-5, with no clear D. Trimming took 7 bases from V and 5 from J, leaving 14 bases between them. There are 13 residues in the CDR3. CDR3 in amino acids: CASTHPLEETQYF. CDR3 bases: TGTGCCAGCACCCACCCCCTAGAGGAGACCCAGTACTTC.

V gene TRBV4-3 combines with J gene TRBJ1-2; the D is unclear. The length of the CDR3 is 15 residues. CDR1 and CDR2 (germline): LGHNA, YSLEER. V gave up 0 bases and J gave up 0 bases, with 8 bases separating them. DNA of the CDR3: TGCGCCAGCAGCCAAGATAGAGAGACTAACTATGGCTACACCTTC. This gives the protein CASSQDRETNYGYTF.